The present entry profiles one TCR beta chain with its context. Germline V gives CDR1 SGHVS, CDR2 FNYEAQ. The CDR3 sequence is 14 residues long. V lost 4 bases, J lost 3 bases, and 12 bases lay in between. This sample is part of a study of blood T cells in healthy people across ages. It was with a sample-barcoded 5' primer and a J-beta primer mix that a second PCR of about 6 to 12 cycles was run. TCRdb reanalysed the 5' RACE reads using MiXCR and keeps one entry per CDR3 protein. Among more than 1,000,000 distinct CDR3 sequences listed, approximately 26% were seen once. The same sample was also studied in work on T cells of mothers and their children. That source reports: Maternal samples each gave over 9 million TCR beta CDR3 reads, and child samples roughly 3.3 million each.

This receptor was obtained from a girl aged 2 to 9 in good health. This chain uses TRBV7-6 with TRBJ1-1; possibly TRBD1 for D (5 bases). Specimen: blood. CDR3 nucleotides: TGTGCCAGCAGCTCCCTCCCAGGGTACACTGAAGCTTTCTTT. Translated, it gives CASSSLPGYTEAFF.